The 11 T cell receptor beta chains below come from one sample, sequenced in a study of blood T cells in healthy people across ages. Through a sample-barcoded 5' primer and a J-beta primer mix, a second PCR was run for roughly 7 to 12 cycles. TCRdb re-derived calls from the 5' RACE reads in MiXCR, one entry per CDR3 protein. The sample includes more than 1.4 million distinct CDR3 sequences, 42% seen only once; the top ten take roughly 7.9%. The sample taken for sequencing was blood. The receptors stem from a woman between 18 and 29 years old in good health.

This clonotype occurred many times. V is TRBV10-3 and J is TRBJ2-7; D unclear. The CDR3 contains 11 residues. With 10 bases removed from V and 3 bases from J, the gap between germline ends came to 10 bases. Germline-derived CDR1 and CDR2 are ENHRY and SYGVKD. The CDR3: CATQEDYEQYF. The CDR3 coding sequence is TGTGCCACGCAGGAAGACTACGAGCAGTACTTC.

This chain links TRBV27 with TRBJ1-6; a weak D match, TRBD1 (5 bases). V lost 0 bases and J lost 9, with 15 bases in between. The V gene's germline CDR1 is MNHEY and CDR2 SMNVEV (reference sequence). The CDR3 totals 16 residues. Here the CDR3 reads CASSLSPGGMGSPLHF. In DNA form, the CDR3 reads TGTGCCAGCAGTTTATCGCCCGGGGGGATGGGTTCACCCCTCCACTTT.

This clonotype was counted a few times. The CDR3 region has the DNA TGTGCCATCAGTGTACAGGGTGCTGGCGAGCAGTACTTC. This gives the protein CAISVQGAGEQYF. V and J are TRBV10-3 and TRBJ2-7; possibly TRBD1 for D (6 bases). The length of the CDR3 is 13 residues. CDR1 ENHRY and CDR2 SYGVKD come from the germline V gene. V was pared by 4 bases and J by 6 bases, with 13 bases between.

The chain employs TRBV5-1 and TRBJ1-4; tentatively, D is TRBD1 (5 bases). Germline values: CDR1 SGHRS, CDR2 YFSETQ. V gave up 3 bases and J gave up 8 bases, with 14 bases separating them. The CDR3 length is 14 residues. The CDR3 loop is CASSSGLRGEKLFF. The CDR3 DNA follows: TGCGCCAGCAGCTCGGGACTACGAGGGGAAAAACTGTTTTTT.

As regards this clonotype: One end of the junction fails to match germline, which may point to a read error. The chain carries TRBV13 and TRBJ2-7; possibly TRBD2 for D (6 bases). This CDR3 has 13 amino acids. Germline V CDR1 and CDR2: PRHDT, FYEKMQ (reference sequence). The CDR3 DNA reads as TGTGCCAGCAACTTAGGAGGGTCCCACGAGCAGTACTTC. It encodes CASNLGGSHEQYF. The whole variable domain, filled in from reference TRBV13 and TRBJ2-7, reads AAGVIQSPRHLIKEKRETATLKCYPIPRHDTVYWYQQGPGQDPQFLISFYEKMQSDKGSIPDRFSAQQFSDYHSELNMSSLELGDSALYFCASNLGGSHEQYFGPGTRLTVT.

The J gene is TRBJ2-1, the V gene TRBV5-1; D may match TRBD1 or TRBD2 (6 bases each). The CDR3 spans 15 residues. CDR1 is SGHRS and CDR2 is YFSETQ in the germline V gene. Trimming removed 2 bases from V and 3 bases from J, with 12 bases in between. The CDR3 DNA is TGCGCCAGCAGCTTATCTAGGGGGGACTACAATGAGCAGTTCTTC. This gives the protein CASSLSRGDYNEQFF.

The chain is built from TRBV27 and TRBJ2-3; TRBD2 matches at 11 bases. CDR3 size: 16 residues. CDR1 and CDR2 from the germline V gene are MNHEY and SMNVEV (reference sequence). The V gene end was trimmed by 6 bases and the J gene end by 5 bases; junction bases not matched to a gene: 10. CDR3 coding DNA: TGTGCCAGCAGATTGATAGCGGGGGGGCTTTTAGATACGCAGTATTTT. The encoded protein is CASRLIAGGLLDTQYF.

The chain uses TRBV14 and TRBJ2-5; D gene uncertain. V shed 2 bases and J shed 4 bases, with 11 bases lying between them. This CDR3 contains 14 residues. Germline loops: CDR1 SGHDN, CDR2 FVKESK. The CDR3 spells CASSQSTLIETQYF. The CDR3 DNA follows: TGTGCCAGCAGCCAATCGACTCTGATAGAGACCCAGTACTTC.

The V gene is TRBV5-1, the J gene TRBJ2-2; TRBD2 aligns across 9 bases. There are 16 residues in the CDR3. The germline V gene has CDR1 SGHRS and CDR2 YFSETQ. With 7 bases clipped from V and 6 bases from J, the junction kept 13 bases outside the gene matches. This CDR3 reads CASSSRAGLAPGELFF. The DNA of the CDR3 is TGCGCCAGCTCCTCAAGGGCGGGACTAGCTCCCGGGGAGCTGTTTTTT.

The chain links TRBV12-3 or TRBV12-4 to TRBJ2-7; D could derive from TRBD1 or TRBD2 (7 bases each). V was pared by 3 bases and J by 6 bases, with 24 bases between. The CDR3 contains 17 residues. The CDR3 DNA reads TGTGCCAGCAGTTTCCTGGCACCGGGACAGCGGGGCGGCGAGCAGTACTTC. This encodes CASSFLAPGQRGGEQYF.

The rearrangement joins TRBV10-3 to TRBJ2-3, with TRBD2 identical over 8 bases. CDR1 ENHRY and CDR2 SYGVKD come from the germline V gene. J was trimmed by 2 bases and V by 2 bases; bases with no gene match: 6. The CDR3 covers 16 residues. The CDR3 DNA reads as TGTGCCATCAGTGAGCCAGCGGGGGCTATCACAGATACGCAGTATTTT. The encoded protein is CAISEPAGAITDTQYF.